This T cell receptor (beta chain) was obtained from a study of somatic mutations in cytotoxic T cells in rheumatoid arthritis (TCRdb year 2017). Context from the whole study: Peripheral blood (approximately 30 ml EDTA) was collected from patients immediately after diagnosis and before any treatment began. Some V beta antibody-stained T-cell populations were flow-sorted on a FACSAria II or Sony SH800 at nearly 100% purity, and sorted V beta1+ cells also underwent TCRB sequencing. To characterize clonality, the study used TCRB deep sequencing while asking whether somatic mutations are carried by expanded CD8+ T-cell clones in newly diagnosed, untreated rheumatoid arthritis. For 55 to 70 rheumatoid arthritis patients and some 20 healthy controls, TCRB deep sequencing was carried out. Patient and control groups had essentially identical median ages.

CDR1 SGHAT and CDR2 FQNNGV are derived from the germline V gene. Cut back by 5 bases and 8 bases, the V and J ends lie 22 bases apart. Inclusive of the bounding cysteine and phenylalanine, the CDR3 is 16 residues long. The DNA shown is the 48-base CDR3, in frame from base 1. What the study reported, not specific to this receptor: Healthy controls showed no age-related increase in CD8+ clonality, whereas patients did (Spearman r=0.49). No adjustment for multiple comparisons was made for the slight TRBV07 underrepresentation in patients. The largest CD8+ clone made up more than 20% of CD8+ cells in about an eighth of the roughly 65 patients, and blood and synovial fluid shared several identical CD8+ TCRB sequences. There was no significant difference in CD8+ T-cell clonality between rheumatoid arthritis patients and age-matched healthy controls. It was unknown which antigens the expanded CD8+ clones targeted, and their absence from virus-specific databases did not exclude viral specificity.

On this clone: Its binding antigen is unknown. Base-call qualities are not available, and no considerably larger clone is one nucleotide away.

Positive magnetic bead selection on an AutoMACS was used to isolate CD4+ and CD8+ cells, with flow cytometry used to check purity. Clonal expansions were first screened by flow cytometry with a TCR V beta antibody panel, then characterized by TCRB deep sequencing of sorted CD8+ fractions. Peripheral blood mononuclear cells were isolated by Ficoll-Paque PLUS density gradient separation. DNA was extracted from CD4-enriched, CD8-enriched or PBMC samples with Nucleospin Tissue or Tissue XS kits and quantified with a Qubit 2.0 fluorometer. Sequencing of TCRB CDR3 was done on genomic DNA with the immunoSEQ assay. The source study handled its data this way. Patient CD8+ clones larger than 1% were compared against published virus-specific TCRB sequences, and only a few matched. Nothing other than productive TCRB rearrangements was included in the analyses. Defining a clone by its unique TCRB CDR3 sequence, the study calculated clonality as a productive clonality index derived from Shannon entropy. Repertoire overlap between two samples was calculated from the template counts of each clone relative to total templates per sample. V-gene usage measured by flow cytometry correlated with TCRB sequencing V-gene usage, with a Spearman r of approximately 0.6. TCRdb mirrors the immuneACCESS table, restricted to in-frame sequences. Some clones are absent from its copies; in checked studies, under half trace to an unresolved V gene, and the reason for the others is unknown. V, J and clone size were drawn from that table, and D and trimming were deduced from the DNA. In all, the sample holds 2,500 to 3,500 clones, and roughly nine tenths of those were seen once. Roughly a third of the sample rests with the top ten.

The rearranged chain carries TRBV11-2 and TRBJ2-1; a tentative D call is TRBD2 (7 bases match). This receptor was obtained from a woman in her fifties or sixties with rheumatoid arthritis. Sequenced: CD8+ T cells sorted from blood. The CDR3 corresponds to CASSPRGGDLIDEQFF. The bases read TGTGCCAGCAGCCCACGAGGGGGGGACCTGATCGATGAGCAGTTCTTC.